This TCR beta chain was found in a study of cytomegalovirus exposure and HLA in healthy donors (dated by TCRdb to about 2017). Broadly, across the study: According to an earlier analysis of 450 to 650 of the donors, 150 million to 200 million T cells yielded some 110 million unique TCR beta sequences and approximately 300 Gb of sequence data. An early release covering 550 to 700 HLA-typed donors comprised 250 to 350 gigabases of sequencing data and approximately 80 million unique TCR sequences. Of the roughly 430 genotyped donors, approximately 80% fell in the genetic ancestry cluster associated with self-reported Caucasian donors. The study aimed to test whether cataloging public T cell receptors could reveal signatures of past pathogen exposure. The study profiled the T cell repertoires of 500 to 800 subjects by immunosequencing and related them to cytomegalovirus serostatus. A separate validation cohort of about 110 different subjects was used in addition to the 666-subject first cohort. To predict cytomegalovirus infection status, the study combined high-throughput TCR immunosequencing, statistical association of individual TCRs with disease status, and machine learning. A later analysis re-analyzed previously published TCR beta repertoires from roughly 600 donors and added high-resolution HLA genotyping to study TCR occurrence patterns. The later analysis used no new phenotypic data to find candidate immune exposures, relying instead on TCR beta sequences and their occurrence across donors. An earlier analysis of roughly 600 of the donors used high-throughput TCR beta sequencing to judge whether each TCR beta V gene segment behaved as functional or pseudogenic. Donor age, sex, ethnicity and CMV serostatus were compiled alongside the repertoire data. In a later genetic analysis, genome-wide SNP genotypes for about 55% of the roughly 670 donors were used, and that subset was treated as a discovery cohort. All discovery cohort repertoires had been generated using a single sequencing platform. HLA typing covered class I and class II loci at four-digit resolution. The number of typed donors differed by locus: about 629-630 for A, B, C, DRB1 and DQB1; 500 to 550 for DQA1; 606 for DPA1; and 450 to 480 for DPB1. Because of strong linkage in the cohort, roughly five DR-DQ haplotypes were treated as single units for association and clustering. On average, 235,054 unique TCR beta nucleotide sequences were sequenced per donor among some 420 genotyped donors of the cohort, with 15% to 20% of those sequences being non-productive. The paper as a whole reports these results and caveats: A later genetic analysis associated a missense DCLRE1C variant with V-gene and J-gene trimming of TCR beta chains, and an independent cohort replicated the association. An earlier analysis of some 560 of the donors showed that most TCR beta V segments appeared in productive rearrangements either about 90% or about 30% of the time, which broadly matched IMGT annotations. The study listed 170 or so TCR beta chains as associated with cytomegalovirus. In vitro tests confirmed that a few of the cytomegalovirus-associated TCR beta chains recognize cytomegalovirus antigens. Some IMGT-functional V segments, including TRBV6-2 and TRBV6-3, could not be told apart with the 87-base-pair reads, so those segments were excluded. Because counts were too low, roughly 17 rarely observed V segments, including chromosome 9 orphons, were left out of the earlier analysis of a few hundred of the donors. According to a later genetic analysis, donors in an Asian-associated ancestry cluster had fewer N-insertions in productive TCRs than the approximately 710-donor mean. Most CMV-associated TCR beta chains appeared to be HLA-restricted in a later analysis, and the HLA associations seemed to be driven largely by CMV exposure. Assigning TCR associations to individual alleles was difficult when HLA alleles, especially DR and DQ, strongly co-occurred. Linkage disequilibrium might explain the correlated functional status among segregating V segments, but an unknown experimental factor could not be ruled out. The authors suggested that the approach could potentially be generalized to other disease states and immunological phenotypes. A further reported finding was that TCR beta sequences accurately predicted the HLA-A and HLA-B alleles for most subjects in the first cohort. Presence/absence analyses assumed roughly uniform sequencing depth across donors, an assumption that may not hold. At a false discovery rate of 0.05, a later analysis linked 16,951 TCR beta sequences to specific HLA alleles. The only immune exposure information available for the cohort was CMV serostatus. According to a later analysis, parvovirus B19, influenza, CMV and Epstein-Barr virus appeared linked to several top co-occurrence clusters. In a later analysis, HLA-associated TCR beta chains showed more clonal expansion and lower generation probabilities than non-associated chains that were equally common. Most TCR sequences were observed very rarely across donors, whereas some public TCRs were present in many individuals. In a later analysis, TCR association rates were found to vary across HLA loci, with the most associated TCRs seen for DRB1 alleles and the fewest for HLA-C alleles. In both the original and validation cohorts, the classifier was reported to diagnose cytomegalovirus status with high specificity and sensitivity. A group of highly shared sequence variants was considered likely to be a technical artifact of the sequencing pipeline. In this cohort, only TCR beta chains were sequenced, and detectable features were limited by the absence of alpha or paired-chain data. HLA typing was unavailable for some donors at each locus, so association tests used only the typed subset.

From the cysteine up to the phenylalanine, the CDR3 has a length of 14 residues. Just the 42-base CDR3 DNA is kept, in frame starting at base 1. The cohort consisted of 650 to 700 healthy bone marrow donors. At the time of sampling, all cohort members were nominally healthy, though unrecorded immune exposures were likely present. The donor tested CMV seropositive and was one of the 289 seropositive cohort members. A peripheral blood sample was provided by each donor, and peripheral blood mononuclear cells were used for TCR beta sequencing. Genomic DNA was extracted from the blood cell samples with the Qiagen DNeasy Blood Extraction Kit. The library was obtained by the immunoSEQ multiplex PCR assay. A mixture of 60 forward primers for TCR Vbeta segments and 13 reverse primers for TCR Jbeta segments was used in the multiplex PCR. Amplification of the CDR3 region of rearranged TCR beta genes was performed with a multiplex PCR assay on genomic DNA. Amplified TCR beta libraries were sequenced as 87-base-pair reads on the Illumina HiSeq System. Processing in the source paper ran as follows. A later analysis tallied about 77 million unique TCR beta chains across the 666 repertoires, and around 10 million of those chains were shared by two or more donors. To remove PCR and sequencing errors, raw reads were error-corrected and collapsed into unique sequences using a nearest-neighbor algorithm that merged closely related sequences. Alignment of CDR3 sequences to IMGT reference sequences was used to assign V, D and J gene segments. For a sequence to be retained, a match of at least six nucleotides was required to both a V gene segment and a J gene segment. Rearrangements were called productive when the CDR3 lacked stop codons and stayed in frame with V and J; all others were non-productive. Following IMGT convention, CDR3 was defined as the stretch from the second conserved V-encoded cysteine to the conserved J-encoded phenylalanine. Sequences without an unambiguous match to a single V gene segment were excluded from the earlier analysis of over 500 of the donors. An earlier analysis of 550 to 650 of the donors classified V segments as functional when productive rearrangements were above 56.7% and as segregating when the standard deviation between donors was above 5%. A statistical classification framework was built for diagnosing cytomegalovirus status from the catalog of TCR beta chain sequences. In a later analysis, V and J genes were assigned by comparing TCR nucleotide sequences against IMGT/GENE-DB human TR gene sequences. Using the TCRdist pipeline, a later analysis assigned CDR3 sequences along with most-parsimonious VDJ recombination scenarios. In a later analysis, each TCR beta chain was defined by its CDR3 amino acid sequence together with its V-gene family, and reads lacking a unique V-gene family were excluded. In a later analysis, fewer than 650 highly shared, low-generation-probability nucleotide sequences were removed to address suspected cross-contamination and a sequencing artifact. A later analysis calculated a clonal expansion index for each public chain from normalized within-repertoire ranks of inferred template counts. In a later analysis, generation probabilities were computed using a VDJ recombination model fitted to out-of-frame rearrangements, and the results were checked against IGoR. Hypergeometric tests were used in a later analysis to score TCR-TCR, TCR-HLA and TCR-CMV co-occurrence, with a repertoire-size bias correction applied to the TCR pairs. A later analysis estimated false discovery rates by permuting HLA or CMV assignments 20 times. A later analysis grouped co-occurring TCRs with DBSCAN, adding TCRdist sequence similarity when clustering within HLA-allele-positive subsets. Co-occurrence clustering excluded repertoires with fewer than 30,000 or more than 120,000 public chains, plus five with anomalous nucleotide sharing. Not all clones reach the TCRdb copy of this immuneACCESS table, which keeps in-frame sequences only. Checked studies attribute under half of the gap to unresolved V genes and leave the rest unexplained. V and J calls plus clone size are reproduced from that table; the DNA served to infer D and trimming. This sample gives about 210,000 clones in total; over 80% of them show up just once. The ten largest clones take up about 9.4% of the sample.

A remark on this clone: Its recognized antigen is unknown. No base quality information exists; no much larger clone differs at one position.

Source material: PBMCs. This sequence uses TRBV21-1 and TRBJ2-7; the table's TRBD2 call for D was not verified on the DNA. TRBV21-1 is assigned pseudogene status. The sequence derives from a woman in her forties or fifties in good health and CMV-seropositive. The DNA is TGTGCCAGCAGTTCAGCGCGATGCCTCTACGAGCAGTACTTC. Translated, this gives CASSSARCLYEQYF.